The 23 T cell receptor beta chains below all came from one sample that was sequenced in a study of graft-versus-host responses after intestinal transplantation. Their specific antigens are unknown. Profiled with immunoSEQ multiplex PCR; TCRdb holds only in-frame clones, not every one. There are 70,000 to 95,000 clones in the sample; about 93% occur only once, and 0.95% to 1.3% lies in the top ten. This sample comprised unstimulated CD8+ T cells sorted from spleen or lymph node cells, obtained before transplant. These receptors were obtained from a human donor who was the organ donor for an intestinal transplant.

This chain joins TRBV27 and TRBJ1-1; D is possibly TRBD1 (6 bases). CDR1 and CDR2 from the germline V gene are MNHEY and SMNVEV (reference sequence). V was shortened by 3 bases and J by 6 bases, with 11 bases between the two germline ends. CDR3 size: 13 residues. The CDR3 sequence is CASSFQGSPEAFF. The CDR3 nucleotides read TGTGCCAGCAGTTTTCAGGGGAGCCCTGAAGCTTTCTTT.

This chain uses TRBV19 with TRBJ2-2; maybe TRBD2 (7 bases). Germline V gives CDR1 LNHDA, CDR2 SQIVND (reference sequence). This CDR3 region has 17 residues. Trimming took off 5 bases at V and 0 bases at J, with 16 bases between the two ends. This chain's CDR3 is CASSQTSGGTNTGELFF. The CDR3 coding sequence is TGTGCCAGTAGTCAAACGTCGGGGGGCACGAACACCGGGGAGCTGTTTTTT.

The chain is built from TRBV27 and TRBJ2-7; perhaps TRBD2 as D (6 bases). Germline CDR1 and CDR2: MNHEY and SMNVEV (reference sequence). This CDR3 is built from 13 residues. V was shortened by 3 bases and J by 2 bases, with 8 bases between the two germline ends. The CDR3 is CASSFSGAYEQYF. CDR3 nucleotide sequence: TGTGCCAGCAGTTTCTCGGGGGCCTACGAGCAGTACTTC.

This chain connects TRBV4-3 to TRBJ1-1; D call uncertain. The V gene's germline CDR1 is LGHNA and CDR2 YSLEER. The CDR3 extends over 14 amino acids. V dropped 3 bases and J dropped 1 base, with 9 bases sitting between them. The CDR3 protein is CASSHNSGNTEAFF. The CDR3 DNA follows: TGCGCCAGCAGCCATAACTCGGGGAACACTGAAGCTTTCTTT.

Only one count was recorded for this clone. The gene calls are TRBV7-8 and TRBJ2-5; 12 nucleotides agree with TRBD2. The length of the CDR3 is 17 residues. CDR1 SGHVS and CDR2 FQNEAQ come from the germline V gene. Trimming at V came to 3 bases and at J to 4 bases, leaving 9 bases not matched to a gene. CDR3 sequence: CASSFIWTSGVGETQYF. DNA for the CDR3: TGTGCCAGCAGCTTTATCTGGACTAGCGGGGTAGGAGAGACCCAGTACTTC.

This chain uses TRBV6-6 with TRBJ2-2; D ambiguous. CDR3 length: 15 amino acids. Germline CDR1 and CDR2: MNHNY and SVGAGI (reference sequence). The V end was cut by 6 bases, the J end by 6 bases, with 17 bases between. CDR3 sequence reads: CASSSPSSVAGELFF. The CDR3, as DNA: TGTGCCAGCAGCTCCCCCTCTTCGGTGGCCGGGGAGCTGTTTTTT.

V gene TRBV5-6 combines with J gene TRBJ1-2; D possibly corresponds to TRBD1 (5 bases). V was trimmed by 3 bases and J by 4 bases, leaving 16 bases between them. Germline V gene lookup returns CDR1 SGHDT and CDR2 YYEEEE. The CDR3 covers 15 residues. CDR3 amino acids: CASSSRASLGYGYTF. The DNA for the CDR3 is TGTGCCAGCAGCTCCAGGGCCTCCCTTGGCTATGGCTACACCTTC.

In its sample, this clone was seen once. V is TRBV11-2 and J is TRBJ2-7; 7 bases map to TRBD2. This CDR3 comprises 16 residues. V dropped 1 base and J dropped 3; count of bases not matched to a gene: 9. CDR1 and CDR2 from the germline V gene are SGHAT and FQNNGV. CDR3 nucleotide sequence: TGTGCCAGCAGCTTAGGTTTATGGGGGGGACTCTACGAGCAGTACTTC. Translated, it gives CASSLGLWGGLYEQYF.

The rearrangement links TRBV30 to TRBJ2-1; D is undetermined. The V end lost 2 bases, the J end lost 6 bases, and 5 bases lay between the germline ends. Germline-derived CDR1 and CDR2 are GTSNPN and SVGIG (reference sequence). This CDR3 comprises 11 residues. The DNA of the CDR3 is TGTGCCTGGAGTCTGTCCAATGAGCAGTTCTTC. Residues: CAWSLSNEQFF.

This chain connects TRBV23-1 to TRBJ2-3; 7 nucleotides match TRBD2. TRBV23-1 is an ORF for which the function is uncertain. The CDR3 extends over 20 amino acids. The J segment lost 3 bases and the V segment lost 5 bases, leaving 23 bases of the junction unmatched. This CDR3 is CASSNGGGSSGAGRTDTQYF. In DNA form, the CDR3 reads TGCGCCAGCAGTAACGGTGGGGGTTCTAGCGGAGCTGGACGAACAGATACGCAGTATTTT.

The rearrangement links TRBV5-4 to TRBJ2-7; 12 bases match TRBD2. Germline V gene sequence: CDR1 SGHNT, CDR2 YYREEE (reference sequence). This CDR3 region has 18 residues. V shed 2 bases and J 2 bases; nucleotides not matched to a gene: 11. This CDR3 reads CASSLGTSGSTSPYEQYF. The CDR3 DNA sequence: TGTGCCAGCAGCTTAGGGACTAGCGGGTCCACAAGCCCCTACGAGCAGTACTTC.

The J gene is TRBJ1-1, the V gene TRBV2, with D possibly TRBD1 on 6 matching bases. V shed 8 bases and J shed 6 bases, with 16 bases lying between them. This CDR3 region has 13 residues. In germline, CDR1 is SNHLY, CDR2 FYNNEI. CDR3 residues: CASGGTGHSEAFF. The CDR3 bases are TGTGCCAGCGGGGGAACGGGACACTCTGAAGCTTTCTTT.

V usage is TRBV7-9 and J usage is TRBJ2-7, with TRBD2 as a possible D gene (6 bases). Per the germline V gene, CDR1 is SEHNR and CDR2 is FQNEAQ (reference sequence). The CDR3 is 12 residues long. The V and J ends lost 5 bases and 7 bases respectively, with 12 bases between them. As DNA, the CDR3 is TGTGCCAGCAGCGCGACCGGGACTGAGCAGTACTTC. It translates to CASSATGTEQYF.

The chain recombines TRBV27 with TRBJ1-5; D unclear. The germline V and J ends were trimmed by 3 bases and 4 bases, with 7 bases remaining between them. The CDR3 is made up of 13 amino acids. Germline lookup yields CDR1 MNHEY and CDR2 SMNVEV (reference sequence). The CDR3 DNA reads TGTGCCAGCAGTTTTGGTCGGAATCAGCCCCAGCATTTT. Its translation: CASSFGRNQPQHF.

The rearrangement uses TRBV13 and TRBJ2-7; 14 positions match TRBD2. This CDR3 is 16 amino acids long. V shed 5 bases, J shed 6 bases, and the junction held 9 bases outside the gene matches. The germline V gene has CDR1 PRHDT and CDR2 FYEKMQ (reference sequence). CDR3 DNA sequence: TGTGCCAGCAGCCCCTCGACTAGCGGGGGGGCCGGCGAGCAGTACTTC. It encodes CASSPSTSGGAGEQYF.

This chain links TRBV11-3 with TRBJ1-1; weak D call: TRBD1 (5 bases). Germline-derived CDR1 and CDR2 are SGHNT and YENEEA. The CDR3 contains 12 residues. The V and J ends lost 5 bases and 4 bases respectively, with 8 bases between them. The CDR3 loop reads CASSPRGTEAFF. As DNA, the CDR3 is TGTGCCAGCAGCCCTAGGGGCACTGAAGCTTTCTTT.

This chain connects TRBV4-3 to TRBJ1-5; D gene unclear. CDR3 length: 17 amino acids. V gave up 0 bases and J gave up 6 bases, with 18 bases separating them. The germline CDR1 and CDR2 sequences are LGHNA and YSLEER. The CDR3 DNA reads TGCGCCAGCAGCCAAGAACGACGGGGTATACTTTCTCAGCCCCAGCATTTT. Amino acids: CASSQERRGILSQPQHF.

The chain joins TRBV12-5 to TRBJ2-3; weak D call: TRBD1 (6 bases). Germline CDR1 reads LGHNT; CDR2 reads FRNRAP. Trimming cost V 7 bases and J 2 bases, with 13 bases left between them. The CDR3 contains 14 residues. Here the CDR3 DNA reads TGTGCTAGTGACCCGGGACACCTCACAGATACGCAGTATTTT. Translating it yields CASDPGHLTDTQYF.

This clone appeared a single time. CDR3 bases: TGTGCCAGCAGCTTAGGAGGATACCAAGAGACCCAGTACTTC. Protein: CASSLGGYQETQYF. The chain employs TRBV7-9 and TRBJ2-5; no clear D. Germline CDR1 reads SEHNR; CDR2 reads FQNEAQ (reference sequence). CDR3 size: 14 residues. Trimming stripped 1 base from V and 0 bases from J, with 6 bases between.

The CDR3 DNA is TGTGCCAGCGACAGGAACACTGAAGCTTTCTTT. Protein: CASDRNTEAFF. V is TRBV6-1 and J is TRBJ1-1; possibly TRBD1 for D (5 bases). This CDR3 has 11 amino acids. Germline V CDR1 and CDR2: MNHNS, SASEGT. With 8 bases removed from V and 1 base from J, the gap between germline ends came to 5 bases.

V gene TRBV28 combines with J gene TRBJ2-7; D is perhaps TRBD1 (5 bases). In germline, CDR1 is MDHEN, CDR2 SYDVKM. V lost 6 bases and J lost 3, with 15 bases in between. The CDR3 length is 14 residues. The CDR3 bases are TGTGCCAGCAGGTACCAGGGTATCTTCTACGAGCAGTACTTC. This translates into CASRYQGIFYEQYF. Using reference TRBV28 and TRBJ2-7 for the parts outside the CDR3, the full variable domain is DVKVTQSSRYLVKRTGEKVFLECVQDMDHENMFWYRQDPGLGLRLIYFSYDVKMKEKGDIPEGYSVSREKKERFSLILESASTNQTSMYLCASRYQGIFYEQYFGPGTRLTVT.

In its sample, this clone was seen once. The CDR3 region has the DNA TGTGCCAGCAGTTCCGGGACAGGGGCCTATGGCTACACCTTC. This encodes CASSSGTGAYGYTF. The chain couples TRBV28 to TRBJ1-2; 10 bases are shared with TRBD1. This CDR3 has 14 residues. Germline V CDR1 and CDR2: MDHEN, SYDVKM. V shed 4 bases, J shed 4 bases, and the junction held 3 bases outside the gene matches.

This clone was seen a single time. This rearrangement joins TRBV15 to TRBJ2-3; weak D call: TRBD2 (5 bases). CDR3 length: 13 amino acids. Germline values: CDR1 LNHNV, CDR2 YYDKDF (reference sequence). Trimming stripped 8 bases from V and 2 bases from J, with 11 bases between. The CDR3 nucleotides read TGTGCCACCTCAGCGGACTTCACAGATACGCAGTATTTT. Amino acids: CATSADFTDTQYF.